Here is one T cell receptor beta chain with its context. V dropped 2 bases and J dropped 0 bases, with 11 bases sitting between them. Per the germline V gene, CDR1 is SGHVS and CDR2 is FQNEAQ. There are 15 residues in the CDR3. The sample belongs to a study of blood T cells in healthy people across ages. A second roughly 7 to 12 cycle PCR used barcoded and J-beta primers. TCRdb used MiXCR to reprocess the 5' RACE reads, holding one entry per CDR3 protein. The sample includes some 940,000 distinct CDR3 sequences, roughly 29% of them seen just once. Separately, the same data were catalogued under a study of T cells of mothers and their children. That report adds: Persistent microchimeric T cell clones were not found at ~100 per million sensitivity.

The TCR was taken from a woman in her 40s in good health. Input material: blood. This chain connects TRBV7-8 to TRBJ2-7; TRBD1 might be the D (5 bases). Written as DNA, the CDR3 is TGTGCCAGCAGCTTAAAAAGACAGAGCTCCTACGAGCAGTACTTC. It is translated as CASSLKRQSSYEQYF.